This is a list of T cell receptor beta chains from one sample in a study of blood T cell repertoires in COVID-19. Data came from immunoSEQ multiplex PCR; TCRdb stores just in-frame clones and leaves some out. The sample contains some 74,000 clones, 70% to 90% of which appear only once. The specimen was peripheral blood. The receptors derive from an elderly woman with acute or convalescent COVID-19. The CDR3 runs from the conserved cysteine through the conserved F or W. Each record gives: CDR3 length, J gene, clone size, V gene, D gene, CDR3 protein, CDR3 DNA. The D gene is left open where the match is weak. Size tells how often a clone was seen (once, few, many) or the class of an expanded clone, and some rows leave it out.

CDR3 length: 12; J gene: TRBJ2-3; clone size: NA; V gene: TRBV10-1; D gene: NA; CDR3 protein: CASSERRDTQYF; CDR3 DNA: TGCGCCAGCAGTGAGAGGAGGGATACGCAGTATTTT
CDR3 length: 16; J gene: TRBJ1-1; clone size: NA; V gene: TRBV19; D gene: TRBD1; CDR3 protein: CASPFRRDSVNTEAFF; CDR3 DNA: TGTGCCAGTCCCTTTAGGCGGGACAGCGTGAACACTGAAGCTTTCTTT
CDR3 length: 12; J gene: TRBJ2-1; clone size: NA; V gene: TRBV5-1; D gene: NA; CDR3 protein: CASSPQGKEQFF; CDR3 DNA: TGCGCCAGCAGCCCGCAGGGGAAAGAGCAGTTCTTC
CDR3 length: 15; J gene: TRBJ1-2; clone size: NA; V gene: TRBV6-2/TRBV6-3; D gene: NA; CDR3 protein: CASTPTGGGAYGYTF; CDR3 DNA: TGTGCCAGCACCCCCACGGGGGGGGGCGCCTATGGCTACACCTTC
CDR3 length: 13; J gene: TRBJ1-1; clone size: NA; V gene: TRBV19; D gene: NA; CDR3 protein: CASSREWNTEAFF; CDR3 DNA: TGTGCCAGTAGTAGGGAGTGGAACACTGAAGCTTTCTTT
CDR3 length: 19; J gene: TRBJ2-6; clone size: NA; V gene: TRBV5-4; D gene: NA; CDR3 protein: CASNRGGAWDFTGANVLTF; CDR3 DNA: TGTGCCAGCAACCGAGGGGGCGCATGGGACTTTACTGGGGCCAACGTCCTGACTTTC
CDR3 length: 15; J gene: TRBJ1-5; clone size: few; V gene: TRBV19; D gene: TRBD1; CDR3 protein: CASRGTGGFSQPQHF; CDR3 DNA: TGTGCCAGTAGGGGGACAGGGGGCTTCAGTCAGCCCCAGCATTTT
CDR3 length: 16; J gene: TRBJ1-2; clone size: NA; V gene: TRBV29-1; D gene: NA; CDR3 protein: CSVEGWAQGKRGGYTF; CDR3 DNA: TGCAGCGTTGAAGGTTGGGCGCAGGGTAAAAGAGGCGGCTACACCTTC
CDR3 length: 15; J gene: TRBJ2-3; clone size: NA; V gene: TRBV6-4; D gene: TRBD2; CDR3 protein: CASSASGGASDTQYF; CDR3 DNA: TGTGCCAGCAGTGCCTCCGGGGGGGCCTCAGATACGCAGTATTTT
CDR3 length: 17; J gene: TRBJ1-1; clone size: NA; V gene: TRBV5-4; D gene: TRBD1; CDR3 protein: CASSPLRTGALNTEAFF; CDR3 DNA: TGTGCCAGCAGCCCCCTGAGGACAGGGGCCCTTAACACTGAAGCTTTCTTT
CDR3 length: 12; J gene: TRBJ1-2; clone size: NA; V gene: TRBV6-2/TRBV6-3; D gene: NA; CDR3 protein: CASSRDIGGYTF; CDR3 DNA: TGTGCCAGCAGTAGGGACATTGGAGGCTACACCTTC
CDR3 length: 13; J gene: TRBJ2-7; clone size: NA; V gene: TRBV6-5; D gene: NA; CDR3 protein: CASRAGGAYEQYF; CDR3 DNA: TGTGCCAGCCGGGCCGGGGGAGCCTACGAGCAGTACTTC
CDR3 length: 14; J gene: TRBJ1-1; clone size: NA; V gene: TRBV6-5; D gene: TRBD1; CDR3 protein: CASRAGTGGTEAFF; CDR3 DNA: TGTGCCAGCAGAGCCGGGACAGGGGGCACTGAAGCTTTCTTT
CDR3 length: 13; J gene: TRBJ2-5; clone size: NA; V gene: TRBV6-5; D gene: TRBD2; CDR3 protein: CASGGLAFETQYF; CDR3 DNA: TGTGCCAGCGGGGGACTAGCGTTCGAGACCCAGTACTTC
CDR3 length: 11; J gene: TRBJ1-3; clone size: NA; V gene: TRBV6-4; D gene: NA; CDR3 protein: CASSDPGTIYF; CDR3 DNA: TGTGCCAGCAGTGACCCAGGCACCATATATTTT
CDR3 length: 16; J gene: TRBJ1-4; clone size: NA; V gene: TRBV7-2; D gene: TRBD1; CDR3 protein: CASSRAGGATNEKLFF; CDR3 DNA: TGTGCCAGCAGCCGGGCAGGGGGCGCAACTAATGAAAAACTGTTTTTT
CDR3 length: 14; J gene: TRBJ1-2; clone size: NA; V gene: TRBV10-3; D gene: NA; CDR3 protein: CAISEGGGNYGYTF; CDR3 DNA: TGTGCCATCAGTGAGGGGGGGGGAAACTATGGCTACACCTTC
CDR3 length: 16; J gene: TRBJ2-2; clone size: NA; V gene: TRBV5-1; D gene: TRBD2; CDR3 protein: CASAGGRAPNTGELFF; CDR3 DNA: TGCGCCAGCGCGGGAGGACGGGCCCCGAACACCGGGGAGCTGTTTTTT
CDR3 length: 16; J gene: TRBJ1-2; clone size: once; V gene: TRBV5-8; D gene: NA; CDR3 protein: CASSTPEAGPRRGYTF; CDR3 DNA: TGTGCCAGCAGTACTCCTGAGGCGGGACCTCGGCGTGGCTACACCTTC
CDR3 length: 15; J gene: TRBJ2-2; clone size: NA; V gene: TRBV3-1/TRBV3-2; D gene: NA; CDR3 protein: CASSHRQADTGELFF; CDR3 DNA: TGTGCCAGCAGCCATCGTCAGGCCGACACCGGGGAGCTGTTTTTT
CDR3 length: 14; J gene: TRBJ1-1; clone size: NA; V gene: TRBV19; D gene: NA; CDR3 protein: CASSIGGPPGEAFF; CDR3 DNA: TGTGCCAGTAGTATAGGAGGTCCCCCCGGTGAAGCTTTCTTT
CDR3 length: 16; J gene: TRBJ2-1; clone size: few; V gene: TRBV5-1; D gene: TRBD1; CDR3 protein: CASSAAGTGKYNEQFF; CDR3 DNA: TGCGCCAGCAGCGCGGCCGGGACAGGGAAATACAATGAGCAGTTCTTC
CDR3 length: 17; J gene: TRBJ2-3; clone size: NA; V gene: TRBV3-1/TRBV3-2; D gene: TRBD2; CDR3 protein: CASSRSPLAASTDTQYF; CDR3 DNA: TGTGCCAGCAGCCGCTCCCCCCTAGCGGCCAGCACAGATACGCAGTATTTT
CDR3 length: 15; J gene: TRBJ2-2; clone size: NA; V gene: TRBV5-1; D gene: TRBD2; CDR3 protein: CASSLGKTSPGELFF; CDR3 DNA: TGCGCCAGCAGCTTGGGAAAGACTAGCCCCGGGGAGCTGTTTTTT
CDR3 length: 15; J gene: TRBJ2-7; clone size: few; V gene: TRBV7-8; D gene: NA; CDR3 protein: CASSLAFAPTYEQYF; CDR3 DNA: TGTGCCAGCAGCTTAGCTTTCGCACCTACCTACGAGCAGTACTTC
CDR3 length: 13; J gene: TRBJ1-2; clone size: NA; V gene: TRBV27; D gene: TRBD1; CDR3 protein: CASSSDRFYGYTF; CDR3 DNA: TGTGCCAGCAGTTCGGACAGGTTCTATGGCTACACCTTC
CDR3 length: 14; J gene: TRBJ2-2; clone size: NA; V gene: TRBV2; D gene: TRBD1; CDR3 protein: CASRVETGGRELFF; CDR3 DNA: TGTGCCAGCAGGGTTGAGACAGGGGGCCGGGAGCTGTTTTTT
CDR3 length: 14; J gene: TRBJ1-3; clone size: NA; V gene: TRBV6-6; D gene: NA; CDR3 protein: CASSPPGSGNTIYF; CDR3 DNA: TGTGCCAGCAGTCCACCAGGCTCTGGAAACACCATATATTTT
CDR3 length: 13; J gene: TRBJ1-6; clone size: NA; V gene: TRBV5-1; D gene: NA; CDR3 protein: CASSTTDNSPLHF; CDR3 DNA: TGCGCCAGCAGCACCACAGATAATTCACCCCTCCACTTT